This T cell receptor beta chain was sequenced during a study of blood T cell repertoires in COVID-19. Study-wide context: Both acute and convalescent COVID-19 samples were obtained from the United States, Italy and Spain. PBMCs, B-cell-depleted T cells, or T cells were the source of the cDNA or gDNA that made up the material.

Trimming took off 1 base at V and 4 bases at J, with 16 bases between the two ends. The CDR3 totals 16 residues. Germline V lookup: CDR1 SGHDT, CDR2 YYEEEE. Original methodology: Using reference gene primer amplification, nucleated cell counts were estimated. Sequencing used immunoSEQ multiplex PCR; TCRdb keeps in-frame clones, though not all of them. V and J calls and clone size come straight from that table; D and trimming were deduced from the DNA. The sample shows around 130,000 clones, 82% of them seen only once. The material sequenced was peripheral blood. The rearrangement uses TRBV5-6 and TRBJ2-3, with D tentatively TRBD2 (6 bases). This clonotype was obtained from a woman aged 65 to 85 with acute or convalescent COVID-19. CDR3 nucleotide sequence: TGTGCCAGCAGCTTGCGGTTAGGAGGGGCCCCAGATACGCAGTATTTT. This sequence encodes CASSLRLGGAPDTQYF.